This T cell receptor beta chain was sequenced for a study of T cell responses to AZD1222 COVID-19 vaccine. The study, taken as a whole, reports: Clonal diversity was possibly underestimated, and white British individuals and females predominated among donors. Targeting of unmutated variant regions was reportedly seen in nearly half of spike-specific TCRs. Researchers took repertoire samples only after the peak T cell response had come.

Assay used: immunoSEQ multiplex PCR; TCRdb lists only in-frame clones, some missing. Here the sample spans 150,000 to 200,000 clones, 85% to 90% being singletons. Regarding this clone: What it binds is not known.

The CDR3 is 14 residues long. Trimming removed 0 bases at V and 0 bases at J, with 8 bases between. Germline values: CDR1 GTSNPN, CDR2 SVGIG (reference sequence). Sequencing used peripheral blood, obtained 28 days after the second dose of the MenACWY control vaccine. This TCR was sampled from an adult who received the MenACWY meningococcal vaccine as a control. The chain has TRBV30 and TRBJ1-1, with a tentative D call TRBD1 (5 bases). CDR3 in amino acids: CAWSVQVLNTEAFF. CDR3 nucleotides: TGTGCCTGGAGTGTACAGGTACTGAACACTGAAGCTTTCTTT.